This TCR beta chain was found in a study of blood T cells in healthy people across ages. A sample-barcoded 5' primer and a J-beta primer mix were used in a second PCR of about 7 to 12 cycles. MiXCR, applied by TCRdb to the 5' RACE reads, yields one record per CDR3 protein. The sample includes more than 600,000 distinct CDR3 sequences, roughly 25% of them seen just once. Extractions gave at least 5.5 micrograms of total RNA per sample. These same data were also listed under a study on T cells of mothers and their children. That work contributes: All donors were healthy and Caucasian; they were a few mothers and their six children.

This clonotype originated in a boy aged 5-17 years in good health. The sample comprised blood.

CDR3 sequence (DNA): TGCAGCGTCGGGACTAGGAGAGCGAATGAGCAGTTCTTC. It codes for CSVGTRRANEQFF. The V and J genes are TRBV29-1 and TRBJ2-1; 8 bases are a match to TRBD2. The trim removed 6 bases at V and 7 bases at J, leaving 8 bases unmatched. CDR3 length equals 13 residues. The germline V gene has CDR1 SQVTM and CDR2 ANQGSEA.